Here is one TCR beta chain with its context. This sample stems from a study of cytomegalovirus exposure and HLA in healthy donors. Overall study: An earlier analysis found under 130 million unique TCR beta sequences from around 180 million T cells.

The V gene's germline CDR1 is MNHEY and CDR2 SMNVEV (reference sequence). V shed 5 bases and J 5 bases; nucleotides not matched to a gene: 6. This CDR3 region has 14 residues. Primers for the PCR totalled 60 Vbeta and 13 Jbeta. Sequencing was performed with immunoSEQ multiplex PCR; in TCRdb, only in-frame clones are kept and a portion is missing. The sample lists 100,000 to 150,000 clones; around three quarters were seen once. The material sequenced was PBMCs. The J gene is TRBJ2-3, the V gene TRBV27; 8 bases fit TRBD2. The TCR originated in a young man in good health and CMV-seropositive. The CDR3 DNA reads TGTGCCAGCAGTCATACCGGGGGGGGAGATACGCAGTATTTT. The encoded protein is CASSHTGGGDTQYF.